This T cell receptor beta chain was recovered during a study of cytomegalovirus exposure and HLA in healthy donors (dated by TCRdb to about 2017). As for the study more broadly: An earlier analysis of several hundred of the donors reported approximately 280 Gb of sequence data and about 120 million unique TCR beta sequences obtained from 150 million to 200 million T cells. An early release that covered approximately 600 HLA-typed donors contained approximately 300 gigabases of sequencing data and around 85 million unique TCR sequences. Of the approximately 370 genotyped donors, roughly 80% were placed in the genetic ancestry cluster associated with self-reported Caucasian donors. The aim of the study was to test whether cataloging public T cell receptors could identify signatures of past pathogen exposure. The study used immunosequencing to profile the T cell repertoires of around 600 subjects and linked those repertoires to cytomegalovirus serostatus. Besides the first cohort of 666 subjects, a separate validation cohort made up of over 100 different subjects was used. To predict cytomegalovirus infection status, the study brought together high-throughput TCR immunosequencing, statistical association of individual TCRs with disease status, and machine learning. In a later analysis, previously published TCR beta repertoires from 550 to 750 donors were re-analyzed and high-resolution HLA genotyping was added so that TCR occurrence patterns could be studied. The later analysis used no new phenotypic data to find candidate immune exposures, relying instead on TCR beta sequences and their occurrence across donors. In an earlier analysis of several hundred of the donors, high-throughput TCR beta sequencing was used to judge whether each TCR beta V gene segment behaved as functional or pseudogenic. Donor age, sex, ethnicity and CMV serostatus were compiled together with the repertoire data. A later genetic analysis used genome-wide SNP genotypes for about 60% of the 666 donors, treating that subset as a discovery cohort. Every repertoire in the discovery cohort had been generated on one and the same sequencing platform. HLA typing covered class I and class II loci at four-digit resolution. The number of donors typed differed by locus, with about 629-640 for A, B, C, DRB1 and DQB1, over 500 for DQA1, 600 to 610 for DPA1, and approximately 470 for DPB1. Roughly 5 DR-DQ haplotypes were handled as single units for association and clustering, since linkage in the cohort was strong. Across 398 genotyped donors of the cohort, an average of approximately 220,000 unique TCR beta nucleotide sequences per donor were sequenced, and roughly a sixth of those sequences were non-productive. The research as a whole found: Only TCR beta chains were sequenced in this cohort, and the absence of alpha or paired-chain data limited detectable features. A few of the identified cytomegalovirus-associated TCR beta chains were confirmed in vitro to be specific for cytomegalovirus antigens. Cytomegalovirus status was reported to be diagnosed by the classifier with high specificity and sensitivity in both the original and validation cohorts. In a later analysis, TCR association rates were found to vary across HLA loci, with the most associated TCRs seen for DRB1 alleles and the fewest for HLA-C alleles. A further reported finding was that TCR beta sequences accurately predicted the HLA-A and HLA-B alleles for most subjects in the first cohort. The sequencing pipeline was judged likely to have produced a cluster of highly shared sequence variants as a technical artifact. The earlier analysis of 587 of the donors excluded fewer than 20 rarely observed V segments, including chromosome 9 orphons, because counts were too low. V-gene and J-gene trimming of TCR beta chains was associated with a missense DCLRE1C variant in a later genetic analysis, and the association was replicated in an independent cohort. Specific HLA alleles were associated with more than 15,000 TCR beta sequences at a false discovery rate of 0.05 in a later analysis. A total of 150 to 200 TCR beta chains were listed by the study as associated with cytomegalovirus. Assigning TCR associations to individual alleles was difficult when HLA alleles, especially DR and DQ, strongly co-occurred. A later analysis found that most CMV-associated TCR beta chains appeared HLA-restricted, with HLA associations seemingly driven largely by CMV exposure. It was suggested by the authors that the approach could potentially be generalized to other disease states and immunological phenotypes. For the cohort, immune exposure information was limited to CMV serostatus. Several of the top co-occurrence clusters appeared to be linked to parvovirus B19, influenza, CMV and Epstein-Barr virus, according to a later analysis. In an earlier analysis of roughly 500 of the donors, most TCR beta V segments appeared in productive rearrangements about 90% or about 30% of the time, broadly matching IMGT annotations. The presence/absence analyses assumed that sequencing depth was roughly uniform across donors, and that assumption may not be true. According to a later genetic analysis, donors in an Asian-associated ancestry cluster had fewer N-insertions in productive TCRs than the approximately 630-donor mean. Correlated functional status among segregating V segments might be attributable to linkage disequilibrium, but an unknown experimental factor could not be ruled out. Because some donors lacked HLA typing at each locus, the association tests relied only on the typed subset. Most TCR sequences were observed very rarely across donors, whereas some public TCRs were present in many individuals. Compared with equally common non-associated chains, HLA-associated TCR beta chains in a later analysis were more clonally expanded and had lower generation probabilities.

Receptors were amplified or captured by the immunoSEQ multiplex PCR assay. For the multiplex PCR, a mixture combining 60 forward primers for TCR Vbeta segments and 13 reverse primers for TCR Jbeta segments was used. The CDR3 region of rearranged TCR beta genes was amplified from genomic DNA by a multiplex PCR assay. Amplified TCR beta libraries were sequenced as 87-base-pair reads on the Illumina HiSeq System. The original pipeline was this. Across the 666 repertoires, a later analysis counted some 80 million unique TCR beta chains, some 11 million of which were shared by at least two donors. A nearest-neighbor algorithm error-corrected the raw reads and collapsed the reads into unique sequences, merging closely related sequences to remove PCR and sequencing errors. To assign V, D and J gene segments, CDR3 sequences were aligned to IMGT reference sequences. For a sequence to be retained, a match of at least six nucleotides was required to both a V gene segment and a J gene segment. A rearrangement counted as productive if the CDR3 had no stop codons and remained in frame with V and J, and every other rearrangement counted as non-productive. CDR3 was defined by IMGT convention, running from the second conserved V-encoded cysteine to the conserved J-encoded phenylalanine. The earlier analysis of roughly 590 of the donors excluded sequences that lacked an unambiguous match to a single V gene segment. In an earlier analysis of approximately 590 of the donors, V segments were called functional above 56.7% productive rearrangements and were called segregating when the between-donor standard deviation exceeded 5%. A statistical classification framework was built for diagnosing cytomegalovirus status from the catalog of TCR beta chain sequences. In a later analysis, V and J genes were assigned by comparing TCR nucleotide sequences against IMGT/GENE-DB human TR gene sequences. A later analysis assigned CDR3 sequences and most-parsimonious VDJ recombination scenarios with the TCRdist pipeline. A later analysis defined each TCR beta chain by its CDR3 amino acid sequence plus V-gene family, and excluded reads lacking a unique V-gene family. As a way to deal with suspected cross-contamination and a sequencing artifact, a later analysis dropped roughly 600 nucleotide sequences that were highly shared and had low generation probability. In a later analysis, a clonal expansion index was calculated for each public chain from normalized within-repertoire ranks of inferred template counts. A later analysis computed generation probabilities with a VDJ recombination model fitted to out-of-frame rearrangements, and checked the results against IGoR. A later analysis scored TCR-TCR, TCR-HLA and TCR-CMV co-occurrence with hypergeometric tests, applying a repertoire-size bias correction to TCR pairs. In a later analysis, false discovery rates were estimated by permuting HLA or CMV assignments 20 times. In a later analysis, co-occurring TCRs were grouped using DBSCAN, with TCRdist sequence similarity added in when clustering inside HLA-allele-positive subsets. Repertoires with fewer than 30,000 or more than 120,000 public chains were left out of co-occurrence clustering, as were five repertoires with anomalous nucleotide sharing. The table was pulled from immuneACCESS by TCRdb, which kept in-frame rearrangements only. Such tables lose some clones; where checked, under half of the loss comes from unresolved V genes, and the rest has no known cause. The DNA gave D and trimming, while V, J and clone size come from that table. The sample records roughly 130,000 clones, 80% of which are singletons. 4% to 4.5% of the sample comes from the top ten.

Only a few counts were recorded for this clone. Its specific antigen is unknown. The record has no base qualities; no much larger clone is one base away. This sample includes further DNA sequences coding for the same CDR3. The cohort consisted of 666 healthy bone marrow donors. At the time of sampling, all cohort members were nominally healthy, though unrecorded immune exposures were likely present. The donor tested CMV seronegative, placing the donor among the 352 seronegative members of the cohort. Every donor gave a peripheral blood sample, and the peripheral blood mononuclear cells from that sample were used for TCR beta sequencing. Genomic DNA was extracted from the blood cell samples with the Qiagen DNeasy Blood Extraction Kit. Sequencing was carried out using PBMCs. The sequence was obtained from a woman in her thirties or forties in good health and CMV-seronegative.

The DNA sequence is given as TGTGCCAGCAGTGAAGGTAGGAACACTGAAGCTTTCTTT. It is translated as CASSEGRNTEAFF. The chain employs TRBV6-1 and TRBJ1-1; confidence is insufficient to name the D gene. Inclusive of the bounding cysteine and phenylalanine, the CDR3 is 13 residues long. The DNA shown is the 39-base CDR3, in frame from base 1. V and J are truncated by 1 base and 1 base respectively, leaving an intervening sequence of 4 bases. CDR1 and CDR2 are read off the germline V gene as MNHNS and SASEGT.